This entry is about one T cell receptor (beta chain). This receptor's antigen is unknown. One base away there is no much larger clone; base qualities are not given. CD8 naive samples were CD45RO-negative cells positively selected for CCR7, giving a CD45RA+CCR7+ population that excluded TemRA cells. Donors were healthy HIV-negative adults with no recently reported acute infections or vaccinations. Only Caucasian adults living in Nashville, Tennessee, USA were represented among the donors. After blood collection by leukapheresis, PBMCs were isolated using Ficoll-Histopaque density gradient centrifugation and then cryopreserved in the vapor phase of liquid nitrogen. Analytical flow cytometry was used to check the purity and quantity of every magnetically sorted T cell population. Genomic DNA was isolated from every sorted fraction and measured by UV absorbance on a Nanodrop 2000c. Cut back by 4 bases and 13 bases, the V and J ends lie 16 bases apart. CDR1 and CDR2 (SNHLY, FYNNEI) derive from the germline V gene. The CDR3 measures 12 amino acids from cysteine to phenylalanine. This entry keeps only the CDR3 DNA: 36 bases, framed from base 1.

This sample stems from a study of shared clonotypes between healthy human individuals (TCRdb year 2020). Turning to the overall study: Two women and a few men aged 18 to 49 years were included in the cohort. To increase sequencing depth and limit assay-specific biases, TCR repertoire library preparation and sequencing were carried out by different laboratories using diverse techniques. To estimate repertoire size and how much clonotypes are shared between individuals, the study performed deep sequencing of blood TCR repertoires from roughly five healthy adults. For each donor, three plates each were used for CD4 naive and CD4 memory, two plates were used for CD8 naive, and one plate was used for CD8 memory. Each donor's leukapheresis produced roughly between roughly 0.85 and 9.5 billion PBMCs.

TCR CDR3 regions were amplified from genomic DNA by multiplex PCR using the deep immunoSEQ assay. For each cell subset, the extracted genomic DNA was distributed evenly across all wells of several immunoSEQ 96-well plates, and each plate served as one replicate. Each replicate PCR for sorted subsets received around 200 ng genomic DNA, equal to about 29,000 T cell genomes. Purified libraries were measured with a Qubit 3.0 fluorometer, size-checked on a Bioanalyzer 2100, and measured again with the KAPA Library Quantification kit. A separate single-read 150-cycle Illumina NextSeq 550 flow cell was used to sequence each immunoSEQ 96-well plate. The published analysis was carried out like this. The immunoSEQ output contained only junctional sequences without quality scores, so filtering could not match that applied to full-length reads. To assign V/J genes and CDR3, sequences were annotated against IMGT germline references using PyIR, a Python wrapper for IgBLAST v1.9. Reads with weak V/J assignments (E-value above 1e-6), missing CDR3, stop codons, out-of-frame junctions, or ambiguous translated residues were removed. A V3J clonotype was defined by an identical inferred V gene, J gene, and CDR3 amino acid sequence. Percentage overlap between repertoires was computed as shared unique clonotypes divided by the size of the smaller repertoire. Three approaches were used to assess repertoire richness: RTK rarefaction, the Chao1 estimator, and Recon v2.1 estimates of unobserved clonotypes. For all TCRbeta clonotypes obtained by the gDNA method from a handful of donors, generation probabilities were computed with OLGA. TCRdb carries this immuneACCESS record with in-frame sequences only. Its versions omit some clonotypes, under half of them owing to an unresolved V gene in the studies checked, with the rest unexplained. Clone size and V and J calls were adopted from that table, with D and trimming inferred from the DNA. A total of about 1.9 million clones appear in this sample, roughly 95% of them only once. The ten top clones hold about 1.7% of the sample.

Results the study describes overall, beyond this receptor: Even with the large sequencing depth, rarefaction of the sorted-subset datasets indicated that sequencing was incomplete. Pairwise subsampling led to the expectation that sequencing depth would affect the degree of clonotype sharing among donors. Across four donors, around 5.4% of naive CD4, roughly 3.3% of naive CD8, about 2.3% of memory CD4, and over 0.35% of memory CD8 clonotypes were shared. The small number of donors limited the genetic and exposure-history diversity represented. Sampling was restricted to blood, and TCR repertoires in tissues likely differ from the TCR repertoires found in blood. Estimated clonotype richness was generally larger for naive than for memory subsets. Higher generation probabilities were observed for clonotypes shared by all four sorted-subset donors than for non-shared clonotypes.

The receptor comes from a man younger than 35 in good health. Some clones in this sample may be carry-over from other donors' samples. This chain is built from TRBV2 and TRBJ1-1, with a weak D call of TRBD1 (5 bases match). Sample: naive CD8+ T cells from PBMCs. In light of the paper, this sample's cell subset or site label describes: CD45RA+CCR7+. The nucleotides read TGTGCCAGCAGTGTAGGTCCACAGGTCGGTTTCTTT. Its coded protein is CASSVGPQVGFF.